Presented here are 14 T cell receptor beta chains from one specimen sequenced in a study of T cell clonality in common variable immunodeficiency. Generated by immunoSEQ multiplex PCR, the TCRdb table keeps only in-frame clones and is missing some. The sample presents under 45,000 clones, none singletons. Input material: peripheral blood mononuclear cells. The receptors derive from a person aged 18-69 years in good health.

This clone was detected many times. The read ends 3 residues before the CDR3 terminus; that terminus is restored from the germline J gene. V is TRBV5-1 and J is TRBJ1-2; D gene unclear. Germline CDR1 is SGHRS and CDR2 is YFSETQ. The CDR3 length is 12 residues. V gave up 0 bases and J gave up 6 bases, with 6 bases separating them. The CDR3 DNA, read in part, is TGCGCCAGCAGCTTGGCCGGGGATGGC. Protein: CASSLAGDG. The CDR3 as a whole reads CASSLAGDGYTF.

This clone was observed at least ten times. The read is 3 residues too short to cover the CDR3 end, so that end is filled in from the germline J gene. The V and J genes are TRBV4-1 and TRBJ2-5, with 9 bases identical to TRBD2. CDR1 and CDR2 from the germline V gene are MGHRA and YSYEKL. V lost 1 base and J lost 3; bases outside the gene matches: 9. CDR3 length: 17 residues. This chain's CDR3 is CASSQGGVAGVKETQYF. Partial CDR3 DNA: TGCGCCAGCAGCCAAGGGGGGGTAGCGGGGGTAAAAGAGACC.

This clone was recorded many times. The read finishes 3 residues shy of the CDR3 end, and the germline J gene is used to complete it. The chain uses TRBV20-1 and TRBJ2-7; 7 nucleotides line up with TRBD1. J lost 4 bases, V lost 6 bases, and 12 bases had no gene match. The CDR3 length is 14 residues. CDR1 and CDR2 (germline): DFQATT, SNEGSKA (reference sequence). The sequenced CDR3 bases are TGCAGTGCCAGCCCTGACAGGGAACCTTACGAG. Its protein is CSASPDREPYE. Given in full, the CDR3 is CSASPDREPYEQYF.

This clone has just a few counts. With a much larger clone just one base away, this may be a read error. The read is 3 residues too short to cover the CDR3 end, so that end is filled in from the germline J gene. Other DNA sequences within the sample encode an identical CDR3. The rearrangement links TRBV7-3 to TRBJ1-3, with D unresolved. The CDR3 runs to 15 residues. Germline loops: CDR1 SGHTA, CDR2 FQGTGA. The CDR3 loop is CASSLTAGAGNTIYF. The DNA read from the CDR3 is TGTGCCAGCAGCTTAACGGCGGGAGCAGGAAACACA.

This clone occurred many times. Read sequence stops 3 residues before the CDR3 end, and the germline J gene provides the missing end. This chain connects TRBV20-1 to TRBJ1-2; D unclear. CDR1 is DFQATT and CDR2 is SNEGSKA in the germline V gene (reference sequence). This CDR3 spans 13 amino acids. The DNA read from the CDR3 is TGCAGGGCGGCCCCATCTCCCCCCTATGGC. Translation: CRAAPSPPYG. The CDR3, in full, reads CRAAPSPPYGYTF.

The table lists this clone with many counts. The CDR3 goes on 3 residues after the read ends, and that part is filled in from the germline J gene. The chain links TRBV5-1 to TRBJ1-2; 8 nucleotides agree with TRBD1. Per germline, CDR1 SGHRS and CDR2 YFSETQ. The CDR3 sequence is 14 residues long. The chain's CDR3 is CASSTEGQGNDYTF. The sequenced CDR3 bases are TGCGCCAGCAGCACCGAAGGACAGGGAAACGAC.

Of note for this clone: The read finishes 3 residues shy of the CDR3 end, and the germline J gene is used to complete it. The chain links TRBV19 to TRBJ1-2; 8 bases are a match to TRBD1. J gave up 5 bases and V 6 bases, and 8 bases lay outside the gene matches. Germline lookup yields CDR1 LNHDA and CDR2 SQIVND (reference sequence). CDR3 length equals 14 residues. The DNA read from the CDR3 is TGTGCCAGTAGCGCGACAGGGGAGTGGTATGGC. Protein sequence: CASSATGEWYG. The entire CDR3 sequence reads CASSATGEWYGYTF.

This clone was seen repeatedly, ten times or more. The sequenced fragment ends 3 residues before the CDR3 boundary, so the rest is inferred from the germline J gene. This rearrangement joins TRBV4-1 to TRBJ2-5, with D maybe TRBD1 (5 bases). V lost 4 bases, J lost 3 bases, and 12 bases lay in between. The CDR3 sequence is 14 residues long. Germline values: CDR1 MGHRA, CDR2 YSYEKL. The CDR3 spells CASSLAETEETQYF. The CDR3 bases that were read are TGCGCCAGCAGCCTGGCAGAGACAGAAGAGACC.

The table lists this clone with many counts. The CDR3 end falls 3 residues outside the read, so it is completed with the germline J gene. The V gene is TRBV20-1, the J gene TRBJ2-7; D is possibly TRBD2 (5 bases). Trimming pared 0 bases from V and 2 bases from J, leaving 17 bases between. In germline, CDR1 is DFQATT, CDR2 SNEGSKA (reference sequence). There are 16 residues in the CDR3. The CDR3 sequence is CSARDLRLARTYEQYF. The sequenced part of the CDR3 DNA is TGCAGTGCTAGAGACCTTAGGCTAGCCAGAACCTACGAG.

In its sample, this clone was seen many times. The sequence runs out 3 residues before the end of the CDR3; the remainder is reconstructed from the germline J gene. This rearrangement joins TRBV12-3 or TRBV12-4 to TRBJ2-3, with TRBD2 matching 13 bases. This CDR3 has 16 amino acids. The ends lost 6 bases at V and 3 bases at J; junction bases unmatched: 6. The sequenced part of the CDR3 DNA is TGTGCCAGCAGCCGCCCGACTAGCGGGAGGACAGATACG. It yields the protein CASSRPTSGRTDT. The whole CDR3 sequence is CASSRPTSGRTDTQYF.

This clone has ten or more counts. The CDR3 end lies 3 residues beyond the end of the read and is filled in from the germline J gene. The rearrangement links TRBV20-1 to TRBJ1-2, with TRBD1 as a possible D gene (5 bases). The CDR3 has 16 residues. Per the germline V gene, CDR1 is DFQATT and CDR2 is SNEGSKA (reference sequence). Trimming removed 0 bases at V and 7 bases at J, with 21 bases between. CDR3 bases read: TGCAGTGCTAGAGATAATGGCAGGGTGGGGATGAGTGGC. Translating gives CSARDNGRVGMSG. The full CDR3 protein is CSARDNGRVGMSGYTF.

This clone was observed at least ten times. The read finishes 3 residues shy of the CDR3 end, and the germline J gene is used to complete it. The rearrangement links TRBV7-2 to TRBJ2-1, with TRBD2 as a possible D gene (5 bases). The CDR3 is 14 residues long. Between the trimmed V and J ends, which lost 3 bases and 2 bases, there was a span of 8 bases. The germline gives CDR1 SGHTA, CDR2 FQGNSA. Here the CDR3 reads CASSFQTTYNEQFF. The sequenced part of the CDR3 DNA is TGTGCCAGCAGCTTCCAGACTACCTACAATGAG. The full variable domain, its missing parts supplied by reference TRBV7-2 and TRBJ2-1, is GAGVSQSPSNKVTEKGKDVELRCDPISGHTALYWYRQSLGQGLEFLIYFQGNSAPDKSGLPSDRFSAERTGGSVSTLTIQRTQQEDSAVYLCASSFQTTYNEQFFGPGTRLTVL.

This clone occurred many times. The read ends 3 residues before the CDR3 terminus; that terminus is restored from the germline J gene. The chain recombines TRBV18 with TRBJ2-1; TRBD2 agrees at 7 bases. J gave up 8 bases and V 6 bases, and 7 bases lay outside the gene matches. The CDR3 totals 13 residues. CDR1 and CDR2 from the germline V gene are KGHSH and LQKENI. This chain's CDR3 is CASSLGGLDEQFF. Incomplete CDR3 DNA: TGTGCCAGCTCCCTCGGGGGGTTGGATGAG.

This clone was counted many times. The CDR3 extends 3 residues past the end of the read, so its final part is completed from the germline J gene. The chain links TRBV20-1 to TRBJ2-1; 7 bases are shared with TRBD1. CDR1 DFQATT and CDR2 SNEGSKA come from the germline V gene (reference sequence). V was pared by 0 bases and J by 2 bases, with 4 bases of the junction left unmatched. There are 15 residues in the CDR3. Here the CDR3 reads CSARDPTGAYNEQFF. The covered CDR3 bases are TGCAGTGCTAGAGATCCTACAGGGGCCTACAATGAG.